Following are 32 T cell receptor beta chains from one sample sequenced in a study of blood T cell repertoires in COVID-19. Clones were sequenced by immunoSEQ multiplex PCR, and TCRdb holds only the in-frame ones, with some missing. The sample lists around 220,000 clones, 65% to 85% occurring once. What was sequenced was peripheral blood. The receptors come from a woman aged 80 or over with acute or convalescent COVID-19.

This clone was seen once. The chain employs TRBV29-1 and TRBJ2-5, with TRBD2 as a possible D gene (6 bases). The CDR3 is made up of 13 amino acids. Germline lookup yields CDR1 SQVTM and CDR2 ANQGSEA. Trimming took 8 bases from V and 2 from J, leaving 15 bases between them. CDR3 sequence (DNA): TGCAGCTTGACCTTAGGAGGGCAAGAGACCCAGTACTTC. This codes for CSLTLGGQETQYF.

This chain connects TRBV19 to TRBJ2-2, with D perhaps TRBD1 (8 bases). CDR1 and CDR2 (germline): LNHDA, SQIVND (reference sequence). Trimming took 8 bases from V and 6 from J, leaving 13 bases between them. The CDR3 spans 13 residues. CDR3 nucleotide sequence: TGTGCCAGTTCTACAGGGGGGGCCGGGGAGCTGTTTTTT. Translated, it gives CASSTGGAGELFF.

The V call is TRBV3-1 (or the pseudogene TRBV3-2), the J call TRBJ2-1; 9 positions agree with TRBD1. This CDR3 contains 14 residues. Germline V gene sequence: CDR1 LGHDT, CDR2 YNNKEL (reference sequence). Germline trimming cut 1 base from V and 9 bases from J; bases unmatched to any gene: 4. CDR3 bases: TGTGCCAGCAGCCAAGGGCTACAGGGGGCTGAGCAGTTCTTC. Its protein product is CASSQGLQGAEQFF.

The rearrangement links TRBV28 to TRBJ1-1; possibly TRBD1 for D (5 bases). CDR1 MDHEN and CDR2 SYDVKM come from the germline V gene. The V gene lost 6 bases and the J gene lost 6 bases, with 17 bases spanning the gap. The CDR3 sequence is 14 residues long. This CDR3 reads CASRGPYSHSEAFF. The CDR3 DNA reads TGTGCCAGCAGGGGGCCCTATTCCCACTCTGAAGCTTTCTTT. The whole variable domain, remainder taken from reference TRBV28 and TRBJ1-1, is DVKVTQSSRYLVKRTGEKVFLECVQDMDHENMFWYRQDPGLGLRLIYFSYDVKMKEKGDIPEGYSVSREKKERFSLILESASTNQTSMYLCASRGPYSHSEAFFGQGTRLTVV.

The chain uses TRBV6-6 and TRBJ2-3; D gene uncertain. Trimming cost V 0 bases and J 4 bases, with 5 bases left between them. The germline V gene has CDR1 MNHNY and CDR2 SVGAGI (reference sequence). The CDR3 extends over 13 amino acids. CDR3 loop: CASSYSSADTQYF. The CDR3 DNA reads as TGTGCCAGCAGTTACTCTTCGGCAGATACGCAGTATTTT.

V is TRBV19 and J is TRBJ1-1; 7 bases align to TRBD1. CDR3 length: 15 residues. Trimming at V came to 5 bases and at J to 0 bases, leaving 6 bases not matched to a gene. Per the germline V gene, CDR1 is LNHDA and CDR2 is SQIVND (reference sequence). The CDR3 DNA is TGTGCCAGTAGTCTCCGGACAGGTATGAACACTGAAGCTTTCTTT. This gives the protein CASSLRTGMNTEAFF. The variable domain in full, with the rest retrieved from reference TRBV19 and TRBJ1-1, is DGGITQSPKYLFRKEGQNVTLSCEQNLNHDAMYWYRQDPGQGLRLIYYSQIVNDFQKGDIAEGYSVSREKKESFPLTVTSAQKNPTAFYLCASSLRTGMNTEAFFGQGTRLTVV.

This clone was picked up a small number of times. The chain combines TRBV4-2 with TRBJ2-7, with D possibly being TRBD2 (5 bases). Deletions cut 1 base from V and 7 bases from J, with 17 bases between. The CDR3 runs to 15 residues. Germline CDR1 reads LGHNA; CDR2 reads YNFKEQ. The CDR3 nucleotides are TGTGCCAGCAGCCAAGCTCCGGGAACAGAGTGGGAGCAGTACTTC. Translation: CASSQAPGTEWEQYF.

This clone was detected only a few times. The rearrangement links TRBV29-1 to TRBJ1-2; unclear D gene. Germline assignment: CDR1 SQVTM and CDR2 ANQGSEA. This CDR3 spans 11 amino acids. V was trimmed by 2 bases and J by 6 bases, leaving 7 bases between them. DNA for the CDR3: TGCAGCGTTGAAATCCTAGATGGCTACACCTTC. Protein product: CSVEILDGYTF.

This chain joins TRBV28 and TRBJ2-2, with D tentatively TRBD2 (6 bases). The CDR3 has 19 residues. Germline lookup yields CDR1 MDHEN and CDR2 SYDVKM. The V end was cut by 3 bases, the J end by 1 base, with 21 bases between. In DNA form, the CDR3 reads TGTGCCAGCAGTTTCGGCGTGGGACTCGGGCAGGGGAACACCGGGGAGCTGTTTTTT. This codes for CASSFGVGLGQGNTGELFF.

The chain combines TRBV6-5 with TRBJ2-7, with 7 positions matching TRBD1. The germline V gene has CDR1 MNHEY and CDR2 SVGAGI. With 6 bases clipped from V and 2 bases from J, the junction kept 4 bases outside the gene matches. The CDR3 has 13 residues. CDR3 residues: CASSKQGTYEQYF. The DNA of the CDR3 is TGTGCCAGCAGCAAACAGGGGACCTACGAGCAGTACTTC.

In this sample, this clone turned up many times. This chain joins TRBV2 and TRBJ2-5; 13 bases agree with TRBD2. V was clipped by 7 bases and J by 4 bases; unmatched bases: 6. The CDR3 totals 15 residues. Germline V gene sequence: CDR1 SNHLY, CDR2 FYNNEI. The CDR3 DNA is TGTGCCAGCATCCTCGGGACTAGCGGGGTAGAGACCCAGTACTTC. Protein sequence: CASILGTSGVETQYF. Full variable domain (remainder filled in from reference TRBV2 and TRBJ2-5): EPEVTQTPSHQVTQMGQEVILRCVPISNHLYFYWYRQILGQKVEFLVSFYNNEISEKSEIFDDQFSVERPDGSNFTLKIRSTKLEDSAMYFCASILGTSGVETQYFGPGTRLLVL.

The gene calls are TRBV6-5 and TRBJ2-2; no reliable D call. Germline loops: CDR1 MNHEY, CDR2 SVGAGI. With 4 bases removed from V and 2 bases from J, the gap between germline ends came to 2 bases. The CDR3 covers 12 residues. The CDR3 reads CASSSNTGELFF. CDR3 nucleotides: TGTGCCAGCAGTTCAAACACCGGGGAGCTGTTTTTT.

This chain uses TRBV5-1 with TRBJ1-1, with TRBD1 matching 7 bases. Looked up from germline, CDR1 is SGHRS and CDR2 is YFSETQ. The J segment lost 1 base and the V segment lost 0 bases, leaving 3 bases of the junction unmatched. CDR3 length: 15 amino acids. The CDR3 DNA sequence: TGCGCCAGCAGCTTGGTGGGACAGCCGAACACTGAAGCTTTCTTT. It codes for CASSLVGQPNTEAFF.

This clone appeared a single time. The rearrangement uses TRBV15 and TRBJ2-5, with a tentative D call TRBD2 (5 bases). The length of the CDR3 is 13 residues. Germline V gene sequence: CDR1 LNHNV, CDR2 YYDKDF (reference sequence). In DNA, the CDR3 is TGTGCTTCGAGCGGATATAACCAAGAGACCCAGTACTTC. This translates into CASSGYNQETQYF.

This chain connects TRBV5-6 to TRBJ2-2; D uncertain. Deletions cut 3 bases from V and 1 base from J, with 7 bases between. The CDR3 has 14 amino acids. Germline V gene data show CDR1 as SGHDT and CDR2 as YYEEEE. In nucleotides, the CDR3 is TGTGCCAGCAGCTCGTCGGGGAACACCGGGGAGCTGTTTTTT. The encoded protein is CASSSSGNTGELFF.

This chain joins TRBV14 and TRBJ2-3; D is uncertain. The V end was cut by 0 bases, the J end by 6 bases, with 7 bases between. CDR1 SGHDN and CDR2 FVKESK come from the germline V gene. This CDR3 has 13 residues. The CDR3 nucleotides are TGTGCCAGCAGCCAAGATCACGGGGATACGCAGTATTTT. Its protein product is CASSQDHGDTQYF.

This clone was detected a few times. The V gene is TRBV3-1 (or the pseudogene TRBV3-2), the J gene TRBJ2-7; 7 bases fit TRBD1. The germline CDR1 and CDR2 sequences are LGHDT and YNNKEL (reference sequence). V shed 7 bases, J shed 2 bases, and the junction held 8 bases outside the gene matches. This CDR3 is 14 amino acids long. This CDR3 is CASMPGQAAYEQYF. The CDR3 bases are TGTGCCAGCATGCCCGGACAGGCTGCCTACGAGCAGTACTTC.

The V and J genes are TRBV27 and TRBJ2-1; TRBD1 matches at 8 bases. After removal of 5 bases from V and 6 bases from J, the junction contained 9 bases not matched to a gene. The CDR3 spans 15 residues. Germline CDR1 MNHEY, CDR2 SMNVEV (reference sequence). The CDR3 bases are TGTGCCAGCAGTCAATCCCCGGACAGGGCCAATGAGCAGTTCTTC. Translation: CASSQSPDRANEQFF.

The gene calls are TRBV4-3 and TRBJ2-7; 8 nucleotides line up with TRBD1. Per germline, CDR1 LGHNA and CDR2 YSLEER. The CDR3 totals 15 residues. V shed 4 bases and J 3 bases; nucleotides not matched to a gene: 8. CDR3 DNA sequence: TGCGCCAGCAGCCCGGACAGGGTGGGGGTCTACGAGCAGTACTTC. It yields the protein CASSPDRVGVYEQYF.

This chain joins TRBV10-3 and TRBJ2-2; 11 bases agree with TRBD1. The CDR3 is 15 amino acids. The germline V gene encodes CDR1 ENHRY and CDR2 SYGVKD. CDR3 loop: CATLGQGGPTGELFF. CDR3 DNA sequence: TGTGCAACTCTGGGACAGGGGGGACCCACCGGGGAGCTGTTTTTT.

V usage is TRBV7-3 and J usage is TRBJ2-6; D may be TRBD2 (5 bases). Germline V CDR1 and CDR2: SGHTA, FQGTGA. The CDR3 extends over 15 amino acids. Trimming shortened V by 4 bases and J by 3 bases, and 10 bases separated the two germline ends. The CDR3 DNA sequence: TGTGCCAGCAGCTCGGAAGCGGTTGGGGCCAACGTCCTGACTTTC. Translated: CASSSEAVGANVLTF.

The CDR3 DNA reads TGTGCCAGCAGCCAACAGGGGACGAGCACAGATACGCAGTATTTT. Translating it yields CASSQQGTSTDTQYF. This chain links TRBV3-1 (or the pseudogene TRBV3-2) with TRBJ2-3; perhaps TRBD1 as D (6 bases). The CDR3 runs 15 residues. The V and J ends lost 2 bases and 0 bases respectively, with 9 bases between them. Germline V gene lookup returns CDR1 LGHDT and CDR2 YNNKEL (reference sequence).

V and J are TRBV7-2 and TRBJ2-3, with D unresolved. The CDR3 sequence is 16 residues long. The V gene's germline CDR1 is SGHTA and CDR2 FQGNSA. Deletions cut 4 bases from V and 0 bases from J, with 14 bases between. CDR3 sequence reads: CASSSLPLTSTDTQYF. CDR3 nucleotide sequence: TGTGCCAGCAGCTCCCTGCCTTTGACTAGCACAGATACGCAGTATTTT.

The V call is TRBV6-5, the J call TRBJ2-5, with D perhaps TRBD1 (6 bases). CDR3 length: 16 residues. CDR1 MNHEY and CDR2 SVGAGI come from the germline V gene. Trimming cost V 0 bases and J 5 bases, with 16 bases left between them. The CDR3 spells CASSYSPTGIRETQYF. The CDR3, as DNA: TGTGCCAGCAGTTACTCGCCAACAGGGATCAGGGAGACCCAGTACTTC.

DNA for the CDR3: TGTGCCAGCAGCCAAACCGGGACAGGGGATCAGCCCCAGCATTTT. Amino acids: CASSQTGTGDQPQHF. The chain is built from TRBV3-1 (or the pseudogene TRBV3-2) and TRBJ1-5; the match to TRBD1 covers 10 bases. The CDR3 sequence is 15 residues long. In germline, CDR1 is LGHDT, CDR2 YNNKEL (reference sequence). J lost 5 bases, V lost 2 bases, and 3 bases had no gene match.

This rearrangement joins TRBV6-1 to TRBJ1-5; D not resolved. Trimming removed 3 bases at V and 7 bases at J, with 7 bases between. This CDR3 region has 12 residues. The germline V gene encodes CDR1 MNHNS and CDR2 SASEGT. The CDR3 DNA reads as TGTGCCAGCAGTGAGCCGGGGCAGCCCCAGCATTTT. Residues: CASSEPGQPQHF.

Turning to this clone: A read error is likely, as this CDR3 ends without the conserved phenylalanine or tryptophan. The DNA is omitted, as the CDR3 cannot be located on it reliably, and the CDR3 follows TCRdb's listing. V usage is TRBV27 and J usage is TRBJ1-2; the table's D call, TRBD1, was not checked against the DNA. The germline gives CDR1 MNHEY, CDR2 SMNVEV (reference sequence). From its first to its last residue, the CDR3 has 12 amino acids. This CDR3 is CASSSSDRWLHL.

The chain recombines TRBV7-3 with TRBJ2-1, with D possibly TRBD2 on 5 matching bases. Trimming took off 3 bases at V and 7 bases at J, with 22 bases between the two ends. Germline V gives CDR1 SGHTA, CDR2 FQGTGA. This CDR3 region has 17 residues. The CDR3 region has the DNA TGTGCCAGCAGCTTTGTGGGTGGGTCGGGGTTAGAAAATGAGCAGTTCTTC. Its protein is CASSFVGGSGLENEQFF.

This chain uses TRBV18 with TRBJ1-6, with TRBD1 matching 12 bases. CDR3 size: 16 residues. Trimming removed 3 bases from V and 8 bases from J; junction bases left unmatched: 5. In germline, CDR1 is KGHSH, CDR2 LQKENI. The CDR3 coding sequence is TGTGCCAGCTCACCCAAGGGGACAGGGGGCGATTCACCCCTCCACTTT. Translated: CASSPKGTGGDSPLHF. The entire variable domain, with the rest obtained from reference TRBV18 and TRBJ1-6, is as follows: NAGVMQNPRHLVRRRGQEARLRCSPMKGHSHVYWYRQLPEEGLKFMVYLQKENIIDESGMPKERFSAEFPKEGPSILRIQQVVRGDSAAYFCASSPKGTGGDSPLHFGNGTRLTVT.

V usage is TRBV2 and J usage is TRBJ1-3, with D possibly TRBD1 on 6 matching bases. This CDR3 has 13 amino acids. Trimming removed 6 bases at V and 9 bases at J, with 15 bases between. CDR1 is SNHLY, CDR2 FYNNEI, per germline. CDR3 coding DNA: TGTGCCAGCAGGGGAGGGGGAGGCGGCACCATATATTTT. It codes for CASRGGGGGTIYF.

The CDR3 coding sequence is TGTGCCAGCGGGACAGGTGATTATGGCTACACCTTC. Translated: CASGTGDYGYTF. The chain links TRBV7-9 to TRBJ1-2; 8 nucleotides align to TRBD1. Germline CDR1 is SEHNR and CDR2 is FQNEAQ (reference sequence). The CDR3 consists of 12 residues. V lost 8 bases and J lost 5; bases outside the gene matches: 4.

The chain employs TRBV5-6 and TRBJ1-2; possible D gene TRBD1, 6 bases. Trimming took off 4 bases at V and 6 bases at J, with 16 bases between the two ends. Germline CDR1 and CDR2: SGHDT and YYEEEE. The CDR3 extends over 14 amino acids. The DNA for the CDR3 is TGTGCCAGCAGCCGTATCGACAGGTATGATGGCTACACCTTC. As protein: CASSRIDRYDGYTF.